This TCR beta chain derives from a study of OX40 agonist ivuxolimab in advanced cancers. At the level of the study: As their treatment, patients were administered ivuxolimab, an agonistic anti-OX40 (CD134) antibody. In this trial design, patients received ivuxolimab intravenously at 0.01 to 10 mg/kg every 2 weeks.

The protocol was immunoSEQ multiplex PCR, while the TCRdb copy is restricted to in-frame clones and leaves out a portion. This sample has under 70,000 clones; 70% to 90% occur once, and the top ten carry 2% to 2.5%. The length of the CDR3 is 12 residues. Germline lookup yields CDR1 MDHEN and CDR2 SYDVKM. The ends were cut back, 7 bases at V and 5 bases at J, with 12 bases in the middle. A note on this clone: Its antigen is undetermined.

Broader study findings: Average numbers of expanded clones were greater in CD8+ T cells than in CD4+. Near-lowest levels of clonal expansion characterized partial responders at 0.1-3.0 mg/kg.

Sequencing was performed on CD4+ or CD8+ T cells sorted from blood, taken in a trial of the OX40 agonist ivuxolimab. The chain links TRBV28 to TRBJ2-7; either TRBD1 or TRBD2 may fit D (5 bases each). The clonotype was recovered from an adult with an advanced solid tumor such as melanoma, head and neck, liver or kidney cancer. The CDR3 loop reads CASTQWGNEQYF. CDR3 in DNA: TGTGCCAGCACCCAGTGGGGGAACGAGCAGTACTTC.